These T cell receptor beta chains were read from a single sample in a study of cytomegalovirus exposure and HLA in healthy donors. Here immunoSEQ multiplex PCR was the method, and the copy in TCRdb shows in-frame clones only, minus some. The table records 70,000 to 90,000 clones, around four fifths of them present only once. Sequencing input: PBMCs. These receptors all stem from a man under 40 in good health and CMV-seronegative. Both conserved end residues are part of each CDR3. A D gene is named only where the DNA matches it firmly. Clone size is shown for a subset of rows, as once, few, many or a class of expanded clone.

size: .
J: TRBJ2-3
V: TRBV29-1
D: TRBD1
CDR3: CSDKGQGHTDTQYF
DNA: TGCAGCGACAAAGGACAGGGGCACACAGATACGCAGTATTTT

size: .
J: TRBJ1-6
V: TRBV11-2
D: .
CDR3: CASNGQWNSPLHF
DNA: TGTGCCAGCAATGGACAGTGGAATTCACCCCTCCACTTT

size: once
J: TRBJ1-3
V: TRBV2
D: .
CDR3: CASGVGPGNTIYF
DNA: TGTGCCAGCGGGGTGGGGCCTGGAAACACCATATATTTT

size: few
J: TRBJ1-5
V: TRBV7-9
D: .
CDR3: CASSLTGNSNQPQHF
DNA: TGTGCCAGCAGCCTGACAGGAAATAGCAATCAGCCCCAGCATTTT

size: .
J: TRBJ2-5
V: TRBV15
D: .
CDR3: CATTQGQSYQETQYF
DNA: TGTGCCACCACCCAAGGACAGTCGTACCAAGAGACCCAGTACTTC

size: medium-sized
J: TRBJ1-3
V: TRBV19
D: .
CDR3: CASIDGLLSGNTIYF
DNA: TGTGCCAGTATCGACGGGTTACTCTCTGGAAACACCATATATTTT

size: .
J: TRBJ1-2
V: TRBV4-3
D: .
CDR3: CASSPFGGEQYGYTF
DNA: TGCGCCAGCAGCCCTTTCGGGGGGGAACAATATGGCTACACCTTC

size: .
J: TRBJ2-1
V: TRBV6-5
D: TRBD2
CDR3: CASSPAVAGANEQFF
DNA: TGTGCCAGCAGCCCCGCGGTAGCGGGGGCAAATGAGCAGTTCTTC

size: .
J: TRBJ1-1
V: TRBV7-8
D: TRBD1
CDR3: CASSSDRVDTEAFF
DNA: TGTGCCAGCAGCTCGGACAGGGTCGATACTGAAGCTTTCTTT

size: once
J: TRBJ2-5
V: TRBV11-3
D: TRBD2
CDR3: CASSLDSGGWETQYF
DNA: TGTGCCAGCAGCTTAGATTCGGGAGGTTGGGAGACCCAGTACTTC

size: .
J: TRBJ2-1
V: TRBV12-5
D: .
CDR3: CASGTAYNEQFF
DNA: TGTGCTAGTGGAACCGCGTACAATGAGCAGTTCTTC

size: .
J: TRBJ2-3
V: TRBV5-6
D: .
CDR3: CASSSLPVDTQYF
DNA: TGTGCCAGCAGCTCCCTACCGGTAGATACGCAGTATTTT

size: .
J: TRBJ2-1
V: TRBV6-5
D: TRBD2
CDR3: CASSSGEGPEQFF
DNA: TGTGCCAGCAGCTCGGGGGAGGGCCCCGAGCAGTTCTTC

size: medium-sized
J: TRBJ1-1
V: TRBV9
D: .
CDR3: CASSVSQNTEAFF
DNA: TGTGCCAGCAGCGTGAGTCAGAACACTGAAGCTTTCTTT

size: .
J: TRBJ1-2
V: TRBV6-1
D: TRBD1
CDR3: CASSEEGQSVYGYTF
DNA: TGTGCCAGCAGTGAGGAGGGACAGAGCGTTTATGGCTACACCTTC